Listed here is a single TCR beta chain. The target antigen is unknown. This sample is part of a study of T cell responses to AZD1222 COVID-19 vaccine. The V gene lost 5 bases and the J gene lost 0 bases, with 8 bases spanning the gap. The CDR3 is 13 amino acids. Germline lookup yields CDR1 MGHDK and CDR2 SYGVNS. Regarding the study as a whole: Repertoire samples came only from after the peak T cell response. Of spike-specific TCRs, nearly half reportedly target regions left unmutated in variants. Only a handful of people who got AZD1222 tested seropositive at baseline.

Profiling relied on immunoSEQ multiplex PCR, and the TCRdb table lists in-frame clones only, not all of them. Among 150,000 to 200,000 clones listed, approximately 90% were seen once. Source: peripheral blood, taken on day 0 of AZD1222 vaccination. The sequence was collected from an adult in good health. V is TRBV25-1 and J is TRBJ2-7; weak D call: TRBD2 (6 bases). The CDR3 protein is CASSRGFSYEQYF. The DNA of the CDR3 is TGTGCCAGCAGTCGGGGGTTCTCCTACGAGCAGTACTTC.